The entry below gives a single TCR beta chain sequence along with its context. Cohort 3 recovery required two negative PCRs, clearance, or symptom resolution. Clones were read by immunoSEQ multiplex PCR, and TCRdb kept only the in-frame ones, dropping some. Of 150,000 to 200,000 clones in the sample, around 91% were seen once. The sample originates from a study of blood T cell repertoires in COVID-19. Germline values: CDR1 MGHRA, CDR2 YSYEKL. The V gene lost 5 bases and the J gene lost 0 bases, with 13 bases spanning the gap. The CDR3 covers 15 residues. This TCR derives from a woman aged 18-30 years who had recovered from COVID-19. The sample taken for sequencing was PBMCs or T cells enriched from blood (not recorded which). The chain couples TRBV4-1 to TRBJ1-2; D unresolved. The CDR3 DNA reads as TGCGCCAGCAGCGATCCTATCCGATCTAACTATGGCTACACCTTC. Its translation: CASSDPIRSNYGYTF.